This is a list of T cell receptor beta chains from one sample in a study of OX40 agonist ivuxolimab in advanced cancers. Generated by immunoSEQ multiplex PCR, the TCRdb table keeps only in-frame clones and is missing some. In the table there are fewer than 60,000 clones, approximately 87% of which are singletons. The sample here was CD4+ or CD8+ T cells sorted from blood, taken in a trial of the OX40 agonist ivuxolimab. These receptors all stem from an adult with an advanced solid tumor such as melanoma, head and neck, liver or kidney cancer. The CDR3 runs from the conserved cysteine through the conserved F or W. Fields, in order: D gene, J gene, clone size, V gene, CDR3 protein, CDR3 DNA. D genes are given only for firm matches. Some rows have no size entry. The others give once, few or many, or a class for an expanded clone.

d_call: -; j_call: TRBJ1-2; clone_size: -; v_call: TRBV19; cdr3_aa: CASNLLAGRAYGYTF; cdr3_nt: TGTGCCAGTAATTTGTTAGCGGGGCGGGCCTATGGCTACACCTTC
d_call: TRBD1; j_call: TRBJ2-3; clone_size: -; v_call: TRBV11-2; cdr3_aa: CASSLGTGVVTQYF; cdr3_nt: TGTGCCAGCAGCCTCGGGACAGGGGTTGTTACGCAGTATTTT
d_call: -; j_call: TRBJ2-1; clone_size: few; v_call: TRBV5-4; cdr3_aa: CASSLGARGYSYNEQFF; cdr3_nt: TGTGCCAGCAGCTTGGGGGCTAGGGGCTACTCCTACAATGAGCAGTTCTTC
d_call: -; j_call: TRBJ1-1; clone_size: few; v_call: TRBV15; cdr3_aa: CATSRRVNTEAFF; cdr3_nt: TGTGCCACCAGCAGAAGGGTGAACACTGAAGCTTTCTTT
d_call: TRBD1; j_call: TRBJ1-4; clone_size: -; v_call: TRBV7-9; cdr3_aa: CASSPGRGRSTNEKLFF; cdr3_nt: TGTGCCAGCAGTCCCGGGAGGGGGCGATCAACTAATGAAAAACTGTTTTTT
d_call: -; j_call: TRBJ2-1; clone_size: once; v_call: TRBV11-2; cdr3_aa: CASSLGRGGTYNEQFF; cdr3_nt: TGTGCCAGCAGCTTAGGACGGGGCGGAACCTACAATGAGCAGTTCTTC
d_call: -; j_call: TRBJ2-3; clone_size: -; v_call: TRBV6-1; cdr3_aa: CASSEFPTDTQYF; cdr3_nt: TGTGCCAGCAGTGAATTCCCTACAGATACGCAGTATTTT
d_call: -; j_call: TRBJ2-7; clone_size: -; v_call: TRBV18; cdr3_aa: CASSLLATPYEQYF; cdr3_nt: TGTGCCAGCTCCCTCCTAGCGACACCCTACGAGCAGTACTTC
d_call: -; j_call: TRBJ2-7; clone_size: -; v_call: TRBV6-5; cdr3_aa: CASSYSASAPAEQYF; cdr3_nt: TGTGCCAGCAGTTACTCCGCATCAGCGCCAGCCGAGCAGTACTTC
d_call: -; j_call: TRBJ1-4; clone_size: -; v_call: TRBV11-2; cdr3_aa: CASSFRLSTNEKLFF; cdr3_nt: TGTGCCAGCAGCTTCCGACTATCAACTAATGAAAAACTGTTTTTT
d_call: TRBD2; j_call: TRBJ2-1; clone_size: -; v_call: TRBV10-1; cdr3_aa: CASGKSSGGPSEQFF; cdr3_nt: TGCGCCAGCGGTAAATCTAGCGGGGGGCCGTCCGAGCAGTTCTTC
d_call: -; j_call: TRBJ2-7; clone_size: -; v_call: TRBV7-8; cdr3_aa: CASSLSGTVPAYEQYF; cdr3_nt: TGTGCCAGCAGCCTATCCGGGACCGTCCCTGCCTACGAGCAGTACTTC
d_call: -; j_call: TRBJ1-3; clone_size: -; v_call: TRBV4-1; cdr3_aa: CASSQLRDITGNTIYF; cdr3_nt: TGCGCCAGCAGCCAACTCCGGGACATAACTGGAAACACCATATATTTT
d_call: -; j_call: TRBJ1-2; clone_size: few; v_call: TRBV6-5; cdr3_aa: CASSYFGQTNYGYTF; cdr3_nt: TGTGCCAGCAGTTACTTCGGACAAACTAACTATGGCTACACCTTC
d_call: -; j_call: TRBJ1-2; clone_size: -; v_call: TRBV6-5; cdr3_aa: CASSYTGGFYGYTF; cdr3_nt: TGTGCCAGCAGTTATACTGGGGGATTCTATGGCTACACCTTC
d_call: -; j_call: TRBJ2-5; clone_size: -; v_call: TRBV7-8; cdr3_aa: CASSPWTEYQETQYF; cdr3_nt: TGTGCCAGCAGCCCGTGGACGGAGTACCAAGAGACCCAGTACTTC
d_call: -; j_call: TRBJ1-4; clone_size: -; v_call: TRBV7-2; cdr3_aa: CASSSQGIGEKLFF; cdr3_nt: TGTGCCAGCAGCTCACAGGGAATTGGGGAAAAACTGTTTTTT
d_call: -; j_call: TRBJ2-3; clone_size: -; v_call: TRBV5-1; cdr3_aa: CASSMGAGASTDTQYF; cdr3_nt: TGCGCCAGCAGCATGGGGGCAGGGGCCAGCACAGATACGCAGTATTTT
d_call: -; j_call: TRBJ2-5; clone_size: -; v_call: TRBV5-6; cdr3_aa: CASSRNLGLRTQYF; cdr3_nt: TGTGCCAGCAGCCGAAACTTGGGACTTCGGACCCAGTACTTC
d_call: -; j_call: TRBJ1-1; clone_size: once; v_call: TRBV19; cdr3_aa: CASSMGAGANTEAFF; cdr3_nt: TGTGCCAGTAGTATGGGGGCGGGCGCCAACACTGAAGCTTTCTTT
d_call: -; j_call: TRBJ1-2; clone_size: few; v_call: TRBV9; cdr3_aa: CASSEGDYTAGYTF; cdr3_nt: TGTGCCAGCAGCGAGGGCGATTACACGGCTGGCTACACCTTC
d_call: -; j_call: TRBJ2-1; clone_size: few; v_call: TRBV19; cdr3_aa: CASSKDRAYNEQFF; cdr3_nt: TGTGCCAGTAGTAAGGACAGAGCCTACAATGAGCAGTTCTTC
d_call: TRBD2; j_call: TRBJ2-3; clone_size: -; v_call: TRBV5-3; cdr3_aa: CARWTSGMGGTDTQYF; cdr3_nt: TGTGCCAGATGGACTAGCGGAATGGGTGGCACAGATACGCAGTATTTT
d_call: -; j_call: TRBJ1-1; clone_size: -; v_call: TRBV15; cdr3_aa: CATSRDRLGRAFF; cdr3_nt: TGTGCCACCAGCAGAGATCGACTGGGGCGAGCTTTCTTT
d_call: TRBD1; j_call: TRBJ1-2; clone_size: -; v_call: TRBV5-4; cdr3_aa: CASSSGGQGALNTYGYTF; cdr3_nt: TGTGCCAGCAGCTCAGGAGGACAGGGGGCGCTGAACACCTATGGCTACACCTTC
d_call: -; j_call: TRBJ2-4; clone_size: -; v_call: TRBV6-5; cdr3_aa: CASSYPQGDKNIQYF; cdr3_nt: TGTGCCAGCAGTTACCCCCAGGGAGACAAAAACATTCAGTACTTC
d_call: TRBD1; j_call: TRBJ1-1; clone_size: -; v_call: TRBV5-6; cdr3_aa: CASSGLDREFTEAFF; cdr3_nt: TGTGCCAGCAGCGGGCTGGACAGGGAGTTCACTGAAGCTTTCTTT
d_call: TRBD2; j_call: TRBJ2-3; clone_size: -; v_call: TRBV2; cdr3_aa: CASSELAGFGSTDTQYF; cdr3_nt: TGTGCCAGCAGTGAACTAGCGGGGTTTGGGAGCACAGATACGCAGTATTTT
d_call: -; j_call: TRBJ1-6; clone_size: -; v_call: TRBV14; cdr3_aa: CASSPGHPTSPLHF; cdr3_nt: TGTGCCAGCAGCCCGGGACACCCGACGTCACCCCTCCACTTT
d_call: -; j_call: TRBJ1-4; clone_size: -; v_call: TRBV5-1; cdr3_aa: CASSLGRPGEKLFF; cdr3_nt: TGCGCCAGCAGCTTGGGTAGGCCTGGTGAAAAACTGTTTTTT
d_call: -; j_call: TRBJ1-4; clone_size: -; v_call: TRBV9; cdr3_aa: CASSVREGKNEKLFF; cdr3_nt: TGTGCCAGCAGCGTACGGGAGGGGAAGAATGAAAAACTGTTTTTT
d_call: -; j_call: TRBJ1-4; clone_size: few; v_call: TRBV15; cdr3_aa: CATGGINEKLFF; cdr3_nt: TGTGCCACCGGGGGAATAAATGAAAAACTGTTTTTT
d_call: TRBD1; j_call: TRBJ1-1; clone_size: -; v_call: TRBV29-1; cdr3_aa: CSENRGSNTEAFF; cdr3_nt: TGCAGCGAGAACAGGGGTTCGAACACTGAAGCTTTCTTT
d_call: -; j_call: TRBJ1-1; clone_size: -; v_call: TRBV2; cdr3_aa: CASARQFMNTEAFF; cdr3_nt: TGTGCCAGCGCTCGACAGTTCATGAACACTGAAGCTTTCTTT
d_call: TRBD1; j_call: TRBJ1-2; clone_size: once; v_call: TRBV19; cdr3_aa: CASSPRTGGNYGYTF; cdr3_nt: TGTGCCAGTAGTCCACGGACAGGGGGCAACTATGGCTACACCTTC
d_call: -; j_call: TRBJ2-5; clone_size: -; v_call: TRBV6-1; cdr3_aa: CASSRPDIQETQYF; cdr3_nt: TGTGCCAGCAGCCGACCGGATATACAAGAGACCCAGTACTTC
d_call: -; j_call: TRBJ2-5; clone_size: -; v_call: TRBV5-1; cdr3_aa: CASSWRGTTQETQYF; cdr3_nt: TGCGCCAGCAGCTGGAGGGGGACTACCCAAGAGACCCAGTACTTC
d_call: -; j_call: TRBJ2-2; clone_size: -; v_call: TRBV4-2; cdr3_aa: CASSQDEGAGELFF; cdr3_nt: TGTGCCAGCAGCCAAGATGAAGGTGCCGGGGAGCTGTTTTTT
d_call: -; j_call: TRBJ2-1; clone_size: once; v_call: TRBV4-3; cdr3_aa: CASSQIKEWNEQFF; cdr3_nt: TGCGCCAGCAGCCAAATTAAAGAATGGAATGAGCAGTTCTTC
d_call: -; j_call: TRBJ2-1; clone_size: -; v_call: TRBV21-1; cdr3_aa: CASIGLAEYNEQFF; cdr3_nt: TGTGCCAGCATCGGACTAGCGGAGTACAATGAGCAGTTCTTC
d_call: -; j_call: TRBJ1-2; clone_size: -; v_call: TRBV20-1; cdr3_aa: CSPFLTDGYTF; cdr3_nt: TGCAGTCCGTTTCTTACAGATGGCTACACCTTC